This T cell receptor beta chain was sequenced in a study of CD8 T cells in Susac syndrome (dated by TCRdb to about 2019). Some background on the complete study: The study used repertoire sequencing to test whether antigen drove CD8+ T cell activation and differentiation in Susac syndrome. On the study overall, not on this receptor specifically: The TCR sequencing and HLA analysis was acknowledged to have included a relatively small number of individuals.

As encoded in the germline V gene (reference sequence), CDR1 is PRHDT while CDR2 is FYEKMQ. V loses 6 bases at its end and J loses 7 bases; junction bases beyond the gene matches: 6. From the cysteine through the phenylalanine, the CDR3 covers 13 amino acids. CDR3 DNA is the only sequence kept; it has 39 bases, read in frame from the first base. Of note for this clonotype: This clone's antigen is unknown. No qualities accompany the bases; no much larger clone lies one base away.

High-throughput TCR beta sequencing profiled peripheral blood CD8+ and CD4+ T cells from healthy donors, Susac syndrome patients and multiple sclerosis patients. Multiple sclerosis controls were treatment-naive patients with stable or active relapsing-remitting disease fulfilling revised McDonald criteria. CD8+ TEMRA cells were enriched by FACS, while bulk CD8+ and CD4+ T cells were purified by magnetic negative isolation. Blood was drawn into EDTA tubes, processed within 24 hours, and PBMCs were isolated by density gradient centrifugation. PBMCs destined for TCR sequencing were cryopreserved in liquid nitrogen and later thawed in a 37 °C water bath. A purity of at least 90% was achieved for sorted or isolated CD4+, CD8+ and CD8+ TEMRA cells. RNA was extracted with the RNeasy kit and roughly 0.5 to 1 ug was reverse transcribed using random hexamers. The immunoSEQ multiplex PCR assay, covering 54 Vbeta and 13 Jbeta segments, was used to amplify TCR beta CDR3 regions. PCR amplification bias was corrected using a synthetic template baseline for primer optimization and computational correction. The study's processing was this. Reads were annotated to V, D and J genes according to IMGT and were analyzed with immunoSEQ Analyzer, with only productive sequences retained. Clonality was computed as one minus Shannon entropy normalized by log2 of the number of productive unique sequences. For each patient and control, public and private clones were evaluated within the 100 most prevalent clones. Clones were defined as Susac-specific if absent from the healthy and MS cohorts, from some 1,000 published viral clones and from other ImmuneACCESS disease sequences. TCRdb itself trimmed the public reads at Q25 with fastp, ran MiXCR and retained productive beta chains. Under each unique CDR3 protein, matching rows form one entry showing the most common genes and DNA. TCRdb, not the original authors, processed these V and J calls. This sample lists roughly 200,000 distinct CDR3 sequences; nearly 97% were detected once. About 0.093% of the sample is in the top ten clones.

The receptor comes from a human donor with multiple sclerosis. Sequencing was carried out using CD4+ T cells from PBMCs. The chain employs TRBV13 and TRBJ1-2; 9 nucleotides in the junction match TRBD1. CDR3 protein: CASRPRTGAGYTF. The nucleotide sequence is TGTGCCAGCAGACCCCGGACAGGGGCTGGCTACACCTTC.